This T cell receptor (beta chain) was found in a study of T cell responses to AZD1222 COVID-19 vaccine. Study background: Pooled samples include second doses given at about 4 or 12 weeks. Study-wide findings and caveats: Donors were largely white British and mainly female; clonal diversity was possibly underestimated. Nearly half of spike-specific TCRs reportedly target unmutated variant regions. Scientists sampled the repertoires only once the peak T cell response had passed.

Some clones are missing from TCRdb's copy, which holds only in-frame ones; the method was immunoSEQ multiplex PCR. The data show around 130,000 clones, more than 80% seen once. The CDR3 contains 13 residues. V lost 5 bases and J lost 14, with 18 bases in between. Remarks on this clone: Its specificity is unknown.

This clonotype was sampled from an adult in good health. The sample consisted of peripheral blood, taken on day 0 of AZD1222 vaccination. The chain joins TRBV12-3 or TRBV12-4 to TRBJ1-4, with D unclear. The DNA for the CDR3 is TGTGCCAGCAGTACTGCCTCCCACGTAAGGCTGTTTTTT. As protein: CASSTASHVRLFF.